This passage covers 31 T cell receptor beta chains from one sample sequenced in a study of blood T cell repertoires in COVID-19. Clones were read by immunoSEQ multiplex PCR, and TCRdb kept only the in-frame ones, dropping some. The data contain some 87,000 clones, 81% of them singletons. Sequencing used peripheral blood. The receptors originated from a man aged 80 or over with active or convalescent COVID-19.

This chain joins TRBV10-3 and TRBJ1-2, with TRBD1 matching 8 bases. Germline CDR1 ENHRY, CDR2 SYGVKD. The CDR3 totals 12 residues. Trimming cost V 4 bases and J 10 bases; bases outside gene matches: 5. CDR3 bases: TGTGCCATCAGTGGGACAGGGAATTACTACACCTTC. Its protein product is CAISGTGNYYTF.

This chain's CDR3 is CAWSVRVIHF. CDR3 bases: TGTGCCTGGAGTGTAAGAGTGATCCACTTT. The chain joins TRBV30 to TRBJ1-6; D remains ambiguous. Trimming stripped 0 bases from V and 17 bases from J, with 8 bases between. The CDR3 totals 10 residues. The germline gives CDR1 GTSNPN, CDR2 SVGIG (reference sequence).

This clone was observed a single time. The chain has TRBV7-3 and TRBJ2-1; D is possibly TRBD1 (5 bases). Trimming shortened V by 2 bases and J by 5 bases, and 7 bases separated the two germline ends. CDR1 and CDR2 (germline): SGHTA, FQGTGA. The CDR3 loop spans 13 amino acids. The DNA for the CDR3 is TGTGCCAGCAGCTTATCAGGGAACAATGAGCAGTTCTTC. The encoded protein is CASSLSGNNEQFF.

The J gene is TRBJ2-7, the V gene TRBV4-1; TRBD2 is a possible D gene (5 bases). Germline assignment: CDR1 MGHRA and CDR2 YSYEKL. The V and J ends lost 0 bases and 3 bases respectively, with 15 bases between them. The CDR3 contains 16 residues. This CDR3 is CASSQDKGETYYEQYF. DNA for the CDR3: TGCGCCAGCAGCCAAGATAAGGGAGAGACCTACTACGAGCAGTACTTC.

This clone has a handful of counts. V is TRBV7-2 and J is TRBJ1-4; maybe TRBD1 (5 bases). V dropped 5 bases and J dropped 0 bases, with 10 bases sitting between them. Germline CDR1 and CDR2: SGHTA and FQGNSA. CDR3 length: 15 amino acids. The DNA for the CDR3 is TGTGCCAGCAGCCTCCAGACAGCAACTAATGAAAAACTGTTTTTT. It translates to CASSLQTATNEKLFF.

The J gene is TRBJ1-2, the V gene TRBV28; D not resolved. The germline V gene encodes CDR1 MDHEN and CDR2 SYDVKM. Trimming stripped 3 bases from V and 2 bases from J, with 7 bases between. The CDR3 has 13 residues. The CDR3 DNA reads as TGTGCCAGCAGTTTTCCAAAAAACTATGGCTACACCTTC. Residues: CASSFPKNYGYTF.

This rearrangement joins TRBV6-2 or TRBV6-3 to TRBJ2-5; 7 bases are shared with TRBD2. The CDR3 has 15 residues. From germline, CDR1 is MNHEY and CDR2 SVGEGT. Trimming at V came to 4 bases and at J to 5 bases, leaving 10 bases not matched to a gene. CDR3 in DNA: TGTGCCAGCAGTTCGAGCGGGGCTGTCCGGGAGACCCAGTACTTC. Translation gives CASSSSGAVRETQYF.

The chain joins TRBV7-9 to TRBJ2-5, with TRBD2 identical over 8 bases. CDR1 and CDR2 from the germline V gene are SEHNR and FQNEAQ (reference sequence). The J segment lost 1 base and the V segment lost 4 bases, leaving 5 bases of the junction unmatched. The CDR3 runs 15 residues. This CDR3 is CASSSTSGPQETQYF. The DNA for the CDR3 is TGTGCCAGCAGCTCCACTAGCGGCCCCCAAGAGACCCAGTACTTC.

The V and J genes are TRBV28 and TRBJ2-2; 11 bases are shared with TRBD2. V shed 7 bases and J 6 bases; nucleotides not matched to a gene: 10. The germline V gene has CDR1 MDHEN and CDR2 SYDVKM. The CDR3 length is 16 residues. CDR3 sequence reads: CASTTPLAGEAGELFF. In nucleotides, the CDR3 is TGTGCCAGCACCACTCCACTAGCGGGGGAGGCCGGGGAGCTGTTTTTT.

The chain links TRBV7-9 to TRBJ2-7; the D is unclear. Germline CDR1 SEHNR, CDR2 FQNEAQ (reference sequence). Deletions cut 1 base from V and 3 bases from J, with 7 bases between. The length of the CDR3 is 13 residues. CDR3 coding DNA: TGTGCCAGCAGCTTAGACGGTCGCTACGAGCAGTACTTC. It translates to CASSLDGRYEQYF. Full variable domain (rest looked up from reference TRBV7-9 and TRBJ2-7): DTGVSQNPRHKITKRGQNVTFRCDPISEHNRLYWYRQTLGQGPEFLTYFQNEAQLEKSRLLSDRFSAERPKGSFSTLEIQRTEQGDSAMYLCASSLDGRYEQYFGPGTRLTVT.

The CDR3 reads CASSVVGLALPGGDNEQFF. CDR3 bases: TGTGCCAGCAGCGTAGTTGGACTAGCGCTCCCGGGGGGGGACAATGAGCAGTTCTTC. V and J are TRBV9 and TRBJ2-1, with 9 bases matching TRBD2. V was pared by 0 bases and J by 5 bases, with 15 bases of the junction left unmatched. The CDR3 runs to 19 residues. Germline values: CDR1 SGDLS, CDR2 YYNGEE.

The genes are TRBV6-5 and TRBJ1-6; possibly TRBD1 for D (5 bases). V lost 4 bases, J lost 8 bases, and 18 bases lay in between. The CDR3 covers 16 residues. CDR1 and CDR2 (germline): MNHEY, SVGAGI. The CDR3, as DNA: TGTGCCAGCAGTTCCATCTTTCAGGGTGTATATTCACCCCTCCACTTT. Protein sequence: CASSSIFQGVYSPLHF.

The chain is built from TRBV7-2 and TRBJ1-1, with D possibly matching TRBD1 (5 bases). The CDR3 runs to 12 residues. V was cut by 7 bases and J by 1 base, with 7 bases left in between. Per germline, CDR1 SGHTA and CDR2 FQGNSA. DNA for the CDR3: TGTGCCAGCACCACAGGGAACACTGAAGCTTTCTTT. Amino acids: CASTTGNTEAFF.

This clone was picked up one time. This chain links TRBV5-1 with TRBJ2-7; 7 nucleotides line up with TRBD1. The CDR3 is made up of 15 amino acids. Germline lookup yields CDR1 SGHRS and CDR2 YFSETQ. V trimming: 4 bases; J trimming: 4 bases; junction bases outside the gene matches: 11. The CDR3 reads CASSILSGTVYEQYF. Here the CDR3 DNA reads TGCGCCAGCAGCATCTTGTCCGGGACAGTATACGAGCAGTACTTC.

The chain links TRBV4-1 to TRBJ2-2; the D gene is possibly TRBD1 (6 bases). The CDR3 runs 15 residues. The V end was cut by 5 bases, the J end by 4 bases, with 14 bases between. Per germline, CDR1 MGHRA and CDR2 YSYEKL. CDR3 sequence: CASSVRGGPTGELFF. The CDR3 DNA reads TGCGCCAGCAGCGTGAGAGGGGGACCCACCGGGGAGCTGTTTTTT.

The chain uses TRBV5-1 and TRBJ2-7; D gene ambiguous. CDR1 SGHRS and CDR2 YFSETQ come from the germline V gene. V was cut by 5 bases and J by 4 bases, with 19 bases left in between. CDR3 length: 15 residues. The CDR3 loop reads CASRAEALKFYEQYF. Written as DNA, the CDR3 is TGCGCCAGCAGGGCTGAGGCCCTTAAGTTTTACGAGCAGTACTTC.

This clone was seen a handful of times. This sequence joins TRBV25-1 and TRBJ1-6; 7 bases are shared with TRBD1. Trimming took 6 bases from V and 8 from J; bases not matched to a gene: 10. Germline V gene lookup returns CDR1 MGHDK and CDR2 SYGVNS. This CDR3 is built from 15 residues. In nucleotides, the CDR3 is TGTGCCAGCAGCCAGGAGGGGGCTCGTTATTCACCCCTCCACTTT. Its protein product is CASSQEGARYSPLHF. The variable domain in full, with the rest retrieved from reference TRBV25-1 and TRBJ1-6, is EADIYQTPRYLVIGTGKKITLECSQTMGHDKMYWYQQDPGMELHLIHYSYGVNSTEKGDLSSESTVSRIRTEHFPLTLESARPSHTSQYLCASSQEGARYSPLHFGNGTRLTVT.

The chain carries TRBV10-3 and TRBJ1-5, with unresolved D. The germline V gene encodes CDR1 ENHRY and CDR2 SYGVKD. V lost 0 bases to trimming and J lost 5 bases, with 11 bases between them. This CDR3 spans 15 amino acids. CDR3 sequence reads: CAISESTRQYQPQHF. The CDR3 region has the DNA TGTGCCATCAGTGAGTCGACTCGGCAGTATCAGCCCCAGCATTTT.

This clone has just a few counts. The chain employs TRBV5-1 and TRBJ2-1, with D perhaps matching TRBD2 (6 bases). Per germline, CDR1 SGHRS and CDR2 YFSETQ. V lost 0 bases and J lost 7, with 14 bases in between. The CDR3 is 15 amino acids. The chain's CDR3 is CASSLELGEVNEQFF. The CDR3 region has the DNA TGCGCCAGCAGCTTGGAGCTCGGGGAGGTGAATGAGCAGTTCTTC.

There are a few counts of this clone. The CDR3 DNA sequence: TGTGCCACCAGCAGAGACCTAGCGTTGAGCACAGATACGCAGTATTTT. Translated, it gives CATSRDLALSTDTQYF. V and J are TRBV15 and TRBJ2-3; possibly TRBD2 for D (6 bases). Germline-derived CDR1 and CDR2 are LNHNV and YYDKDF (reference sequence). V was clipped by 0 bases and J by 0 bases, with 10 bases between them. The CDR3 spans 16 residues.

The CDR3 sequence is CASRPQTGVLNEKLFF. Written as DNA, the CDR3 is TGTGCCAGCCGTCCACAAACAGGGGTCCTTAATGAAAAACTGTTTTTT. The chain combines TRBV19 with TRBJ1-4; 7 nucleotides align to TRBD1. There are 16 residues in the CDR3. Looked up from germline, CDR1 is LNHDA and CDR2 is SQIVND (reference sequence). With 9 bases clipped from V and 4 bases from J, the junction kept 14 bases outside the gene matches.

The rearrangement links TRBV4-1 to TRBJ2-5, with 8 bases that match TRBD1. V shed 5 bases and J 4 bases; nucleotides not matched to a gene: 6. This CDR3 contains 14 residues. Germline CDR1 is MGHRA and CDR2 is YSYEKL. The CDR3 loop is CASSGRQGTETQYF. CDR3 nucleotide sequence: TGCGCCAGCAGCGGGCGACAGGGGACAGAGACCCAGTACTTC.

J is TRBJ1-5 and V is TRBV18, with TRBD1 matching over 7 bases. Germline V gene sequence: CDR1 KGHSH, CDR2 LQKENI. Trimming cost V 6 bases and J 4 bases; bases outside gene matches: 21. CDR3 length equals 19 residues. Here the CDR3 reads CASSHAEVARQGLNQPQHF. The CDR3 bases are TGTGCCAGCTCCCATGCCGAAGTCGCAAGACAGGGACTGAATCAGCCCCAGCATTTT. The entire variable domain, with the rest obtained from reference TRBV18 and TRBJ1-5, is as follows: NAGVMQNPRHLVRRRGQEARLRCSPMKGHSHVYWYRQLPEEGLKFMVYLQKENIIDESGMPKERFSAEFPKEGPSILRIQQVVRGDSAAYFCASSHAEVARQGLNQPQHFGDGTRLSIL.

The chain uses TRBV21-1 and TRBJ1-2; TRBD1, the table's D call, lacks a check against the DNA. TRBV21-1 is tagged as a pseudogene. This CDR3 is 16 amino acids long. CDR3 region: CASSSGQAGYFHGYTF. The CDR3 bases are TGTGCCAGCAGCAGCGGACAGGCGGGGTACTTCCATGGCTACACCTTC.

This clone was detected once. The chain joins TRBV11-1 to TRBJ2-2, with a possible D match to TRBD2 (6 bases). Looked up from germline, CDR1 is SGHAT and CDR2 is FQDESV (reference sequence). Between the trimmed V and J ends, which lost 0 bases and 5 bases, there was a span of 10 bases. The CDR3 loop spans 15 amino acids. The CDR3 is CASSLAEGGTGELFF. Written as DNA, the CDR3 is TGTGCCAGCAGCTTAGCGGAGGGTGGAACCGGGGAGCTGTTTTTT.

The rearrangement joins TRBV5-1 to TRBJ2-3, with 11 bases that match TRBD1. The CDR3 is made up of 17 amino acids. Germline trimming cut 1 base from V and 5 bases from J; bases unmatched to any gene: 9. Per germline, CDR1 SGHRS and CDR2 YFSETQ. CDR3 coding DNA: TGCGCCAGCAGCTTGACGGGACAGGGGGGCGCAGGAGATACGCAGTATTTT. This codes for CASSLTGQGGAGDTQYF.

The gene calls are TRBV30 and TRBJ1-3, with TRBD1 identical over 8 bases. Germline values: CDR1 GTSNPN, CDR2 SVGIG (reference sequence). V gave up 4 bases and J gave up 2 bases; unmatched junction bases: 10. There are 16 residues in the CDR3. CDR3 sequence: CAWNPGQGRAGNTIYF. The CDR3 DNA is TGTGCCTGGAACCCCGGACAGGGTCGAGCTGGAAACACCATATATTTT.

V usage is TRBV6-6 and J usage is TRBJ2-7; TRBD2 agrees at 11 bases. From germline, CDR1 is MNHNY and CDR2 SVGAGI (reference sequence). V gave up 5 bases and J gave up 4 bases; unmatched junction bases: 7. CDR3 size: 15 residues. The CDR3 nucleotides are TGTGCCAGCAGTCCGACTAGCGGGAAACTTTACGAGCAGTACTTC. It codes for CASSPTSGKLYEQYF.

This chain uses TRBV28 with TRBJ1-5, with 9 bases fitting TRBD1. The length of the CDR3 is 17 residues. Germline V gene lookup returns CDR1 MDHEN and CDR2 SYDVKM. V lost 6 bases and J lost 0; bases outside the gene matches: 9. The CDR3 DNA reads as TGTGCCAGCAGCAACGAAAGGACAGGGGATAGCAATCAGCCCCAGCATTTT. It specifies CASSNERTGDSNQPQHF.

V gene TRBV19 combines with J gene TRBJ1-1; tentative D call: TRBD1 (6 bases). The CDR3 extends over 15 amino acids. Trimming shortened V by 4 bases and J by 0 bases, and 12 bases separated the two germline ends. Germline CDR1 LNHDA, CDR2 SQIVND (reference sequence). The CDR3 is CASSTLRTVNTEAFF. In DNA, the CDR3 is TGTGCCAGTAGTACCCTTCGGACAGTGAACACTGAAGCTTTCTTT.

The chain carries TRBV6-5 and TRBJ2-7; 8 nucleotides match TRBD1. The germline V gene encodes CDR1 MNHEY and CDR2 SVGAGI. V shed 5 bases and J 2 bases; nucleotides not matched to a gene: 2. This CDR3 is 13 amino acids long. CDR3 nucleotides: TGTGCCAGCAGTCAGGACAGGGCCTACGAGCAGTACTTC. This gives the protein CASSQDRAYEQYF.